This TCR beta chain was retrieved from a study of shared clonotypes between healthy human individuals. Study observations and caveats: Rarefaction curves obtained for sorted subsets showed sequencing incomplete despite large depth. The study found about 5% of naive CD4 clonotypes shared across several donors.

In regard to this clone: Its antigen is currently unknown.

Authors' analysis steps: ImmunoSEQ yielded junction-only sequences lacking quality scores, so filtering differed. The repertoire was sequenced with immunoSEQ multiplex PCR; TCRdb's copy has only in-frame clones and lacks some. The V and J calls and clone size come from that table; D and trimming were worked out from the DNA. The sample yields roughly 1,800,000 clones, about 95% seen once. Trimming removed 1 base from V and 9 bases from J, with 19 bases in between. The CDR3 extends over 16 amino acids. Germline V gives CDR1 MNHNS, CDR2 SASEGT. Only CD45RO-negative cells positively selected for CCR7 counted as naive CD8 cells, so terminally differentiated effector memory CD45RA+ cells were excluded. There were only Caucasian adults among the donors, and all lived in Nashville, Tennessee.

The sequenced sample consisted of naive CD8+ T cells sorted from blood. The chain employs TRBV6-1 and TRBJ2-1; D gene ambiguous. This clonotype was obtained from a man younger than 35 in good health. The CDR3: CASSEGGPMFLSEQFF. The DNA for the CDR3 is TGTGCCAGCAGTGAAGGCGGCCCCATGTTTCTCTCTGAGCAGTTCTTC.